The present entry profiles one TCR beta chain with its context. This clonotype occurred a few times. Its target antigen remains unknown. Nothing much larger sits one base from this clone, and base qualities are not available. All donors were healthy Caucasians. Three pairs of female monozygotic twins, all aged about 18 to 30 years, were included in the twin cohort. Positive isolation kits from Invitrogen were used to isolate CD4+ and CD8+ T cell populations. The entry originates in a study of identical twins listed by TCRdb under 2016. At the level of the whole study: To test whether fetal clonotypes persist, the study used deep sequencing on TCR alpha and beta repertoires from monozygotic twins, unrelated adults of various ages, and cord blood. To rule out contamination, the twin experiments were replicated at different times with different library preparation protocols.

CDR3 length: 14 amino acids, cysteine to phenylalanine. Only the CDR3 DNA stays, 42 bases, in frame from base 1. Sequences SGHRS (CDR1) and YFSETQ (CDR2) are obtained from the germline V gene. After removal of 4 bases from V and 7 bases from J, the junction retains 7 bases not matched to a gene. Study-wide conclusions, independent of this receptor: Because the same donors could not be followed over many years, conclusions were based on cross-sectional statistical analysis. Compared with coincidental sharing between unrelated individuals, an excess of low generation-probability sequences was observed among out-of-frame TCR alpha sequences shared between twins. Abundant cord blood beta clonotypes carried fewer insertions; young adult naive repertoires showed a weaker similar trend, while memory repertoires showed none. Invariant T cells such as MAIT and iNKT could partly confound zero-insertion analyses, though diverse VJ usage argued against this for most clonotypes. The excess sharing between twins in beta out-of-frame sequences was weaker because fewer shared sequences reduced the signal-to-noise ratio. In monozygotic twins, recombination models systematically underestimated out-of-frame TCR alpha sharing, but the models matched the sharing seen between unrelated individuals.

Library prep was done by 5' RACE. The sequencer listed for this sample is Illumina HiSeq 2000. A universal primer binding site was introduced by template switching, and a unique molecular identifier was present in the final cDNA, enabling accurate counting of TCR cDNA molecules. Specific primers in the conserved constant-segment region were used to synthesize first-strand cDNA for the TCR alpha and beta chains. Each cDNA library was double barcoded, with a SMART-Mk sample barcode plus Illumina barcodes, to control for contamination. TruSeq adapter sequences, together with Illumina sample barcodes, were added in two successive PCR steps. The Illumina HiSeq platform was used with custom primers to sequence TCR alpha and beta cDNA libraries. Concerning the study's data processing: MiGEC processed the raw reads to extract unique molecular identifiers, while MiXCR was used to determine the CDR3 positions. For each individual, recombination models were inferred using an EM algorithm with the repgenHMM and IGoR tools. Shared clonotypes were analyzed with the tcR package in R, and sharing was normalized by the product of cloneset sizes. To study raw recombination free of thymic and clonal selection effects, out-of-frame nonproductive sequences were analyzed. TCRdb took the public reads, trimmed them with fastp at Q25, ran MiXCR for clone calling and kept in-frame beta chains. Entries that share a CDR3 protein sequence are merged under the most common genes and DNA. These V and J calls are TCRdb output, not the study's own analysis. The sample table holds hundreds of thousands of distinct CDR3 sequences, of which about 20% were seen once. Around 0.47% of the sample is taken by the ten largest.

The same sample was also used in a study of yellow fever vaccine responses in identical twins. As that second study puts it: The T cell response to vaccination in identical twins was reported by the authors to appear partly convergent and partly personalized. The study precisely tracked vaccine-responding T cell clones in identical twins.

What was sequenced was CD4+ T cells sorted from blood. The TCR was taken from a young woman in good health. The sequence joins TRBV5-1 to TRBJ2-1; TRBD1 aligns with 8 central bases. The sequence in DNA is TGCGCCAGCAGCAGGGCAGGGGGCTTTAATGAGCAGTTCTTC. Translated, this is CASSRAGGFNEQFF.